Listed here are 22 T cell receptor beta chains from one sample, sequenced in a study of identical twins (dated by TCRdb to the mid-2010s). Library creation used 5' RACE. The sequencer was an Illumina HiSeq 2000. Through fastp at Q25 and MiXCR, TCRdb rebuilt clones from the public reads, retaining in-frame beta chains. Entries that share a CDR3 protein sequence are merged under the most common genes and DNA. The sample profile shows 1.5 million to 2 million distinct CDR3 sequences; roughly 35% of them were found once. About 0.27% of the sample goes to the ten largest clones. The sequencing input was cord blood. These TCRs come from a newborn girl in good health.

This clonotype was recorded at least ten times. This sequence joins TRBV15 and TRBJ2-1, with D unclear. This CDR3 contains 15 residues. The germline gives CDR1 LNHNV, CDR2 YYDKDF (reference sequence). V lost 4 bases to trimming and J lost 5 bases, with 15 bases between them. CDR3 in amino acids: CATSIPRASNNEQFF. The CDR3, as DNA: TGTGCCACCAGCATCCCCCGAGCGTCGAACAATGAGCAGTTCTTC.

This clonotype has just a few counts. The chain links TRBV4-1 to TRBJ2-7; the match to TRBD2 covers 11 bases. Germline loops: CDR1 MGHRA, CDR2 YSYEKL. V trimming: 3 bases; J trimming: 1 base; junction bases outside the gene matches: 5. The CDR3 has 16 amino acids. The CDR3 region has the DNA TGCGCCAGCAGCCAGATACTAGCGGGAGCTTCCTACGAGCAGTACTTC. Amino acid sequence: CASSQILAGASYEQYF.

The V gene is TRBV6-5, the J gene TRBJ2-5; TRBD2 aligns across 11 bases. This CDR3 comprises 14 residues. Germline CDR1 reads MNHEY; CDR2 reads SVGAGI. Germline trimming cut 5 bases from V and 11 bases from J; bases unmatched to any gene: 10. In DNA form, the CDR3 reads TGTGCCAGCAGTGGGACTAGCGGAGTTGTAGGGCAGTACTTC. This gives the protein CASSGTSGVVGQYF.

The chain couples TRBV28 to TRBJ2-2, with TRBD1 matching over 10 bases. Germline V gene lookup returns CDR1 MDHEN and CDR2 SYDVKM. This CDR3 is 15 amino acids long. V shed 4 bases, J shed 6 bases, and the junction held 5 bases outside the gene matches. As DNA, the CDR3 is TGTGCCAGCAGTTCTCCCGGGACAGGGGCCGGGGAGCTGTTTTTT. It translates to CASSSPGTGAGELFF.

This chain links TRBV5-1 with TRBJ2-3; D remains unclear. V lost 5 bases and J lost 2, with 9 bases in between. Germline V gene data show CDR1 as SGHRS and CDR2 as YFSETQ. The CDR3 runs to 13 residues. The CDR3 here is CASRNGITDTQYF. The CDR3, as DNA: TGCGCCAGCAGAAACGGCATCACAGATACGCAGTATTTT.

This sequence joins TRBV5-1 and TRBJ2-1; 9 nucleotides align to TRBD1. V shed 4 bases, J shed 7 bases, and the junction held 9 bases outside the gene matches. The CDR3 has 15 amino acids. Germline CDR1 SGHRS, CDR2 YFSETQ. As DNA, the CDR3 is TGCGCCAGCAGCCGAGGGACAGGGAGGGGGAATGAGCAGTTCTTC. Translated, it gives CASSRGTGRGNEQFF. Based on the CDR3 plus reference TRBV5-1 and TRBJ2-1, the full variable domain is KAGVTQTPRYLIKTRGQQVTLSCSPISGHRSVSWYQQTPGQGLQFLFEYFSETQRNKGNFPGRFSGRQFSNSRSEMNVSTLELGDSALYLCASSRGTGRGNEQFFGPGTRLTVL.

The chain has TRBV5-1 and TRBJ2-5, with a weak D call TRBD2 (6 bases). The CDR3 extends over 13 amino acids. V gave up 7 bases and J gave up 11 bases, with 21 bases separating them. The germline V gene encodes CDR1 SGHRS and CDR2 YFSETQ. The CDR3: CASDGGGPNEQYF. The CDR3 DNA reads as TGCGCCAGCGACGGAGGAGGGCCCAATGAGCAGTACTTC.

This clonotype was recorded a few times. The chain joins TRBV30 to TRBJ2-4; TRBD1 matches at 7 bases. The end of the DNA fits TRBJ2-7 better, so the J call may be wrong. Germline V gives CDR1 GTSNPN, CDR2 SVGIG (reference sequence). The CDR3 covers 16 residues. The CDR3 is CAWSHRGYRGSYEQYF. The DNA of the CDR3 is TGTGCCTGGAGCCACCGCGGATACAGGGGTAGCTACGAGCAGTACTTC.

With regard to this clonotype: The junction departs from germline at one end; a sequencing error may be responsible. The rearrangement joins TRBV12-3 or TRBV12-4 to TRBJ2-3, with D unresolved. This CDR3 is built from 14 residues. CDR3 sequence: CASSFGGSTDMQYF. The CDR3 DNA reads TGTGCCAGCAGTTTTGGCGGAAGCACAGATATGCAGTATTTT.

This clonotype was detected ten times or more. The rearrangement uses TRBV29-1 and TRBJ1-1; D is unresolved. V was pared by 7 bases and J by 3 bases, with 18 bases between. The CDR3 sequence is 14 residues long. Germline V CDR1 and CDR2: SQVTM, ANQGSEA. The CDR3 region has the DNA TGCAGCGCTTGGGCCCCACCCGCTTACACTGAAGCTTTCTTT. Translation: CSAWAPPAYTEAFF. Full variable domain (outside the CDR3, taken from reference TRBV29-1 and TRBJ1-1): SAVISQKPSRDICQRGTSLTIQCQVDSQVTMMFWYRQQPGQSLTLIATANQGSEATYESGFVIDKFPISRPNLTFSTLTVSNMSPEDSSIYLCSAWAPPAYTEAFFGQGTRLTVV.

This clonotype came up a few times. The V and J genes are TRBV28 and TRBJ1-4, with 7 bases lining up with TRBD1. Germline V gene sequence: CDR1 MDHEN, CDR2 SYDVKM. Trimming at V came to 7 bases and at J to 0 bases, leaving 14 bases not matched to a gene. The CDR3 sequence is 18 residues long. The CDR3 DNA follows: TGTGCCAGCACCATGGGGGACAGCACCTTTGCAACTAATGAAAAACTGTTTTTT. As protein: CASTMGDSTFATNEKLFF. The full variable domain, with the rest looked up from reference TRBV28 and TRBJ1-4, is DVKVTQSSRYLVKRTGEKVFLECVQDMDHENMFWYRQDPGLGLRLIYFSYDVKMKEKGDIPEGYSVSREKKERFSLILESASTNQTSMYLCASTMGDSTFATNEKLFFGSGTQLSVL.

CDR3 nucleotide sequence: TGTGCCAGCAGTGACGTAGGGCCCACCTACGAGCAGTACTTC. The encoded protein is CASSDVGPTYEQYF. The chain joins TRBV2 to TRBJ2-7, with D hard to call. The germline V and J ends were trimmed by 3 bases and 2 bases, with 11 bases remaining between them. Germline assignment: CDR1 SNHLY and CDR2 FYNNEI. The CDR3 spans 14 residues.

The chain couples TRBV7-2 to TRBJ2-1, with D possibly matching TRBD2 (6 bases). Trimming pared 5 bases from V and 6 bases from J, leaving 17 bases between. The CDR3 has 15 residues. Looked up from germline, CDR1 is SGHTA and CDR2 is FQGNSA. CDR3: CASSAGLNSFNEQFF. The CDR3 region has the DNA TGTGCCAGCAGCGCCGGACTAAACAGCTTCAATGAGCAGTTCTTC. Drawing the rest from reference TRBV7-2 and TRBJ2-1, the complete variable domain is GAGVSQSPSNKVTEKGKDVELRCDPISGHTALYWYRQSLGQGLEFLIYFQGNSAPDKSGLPSDRFSAERTGGSVSTLTIQRTQQEDSAVYLCASSAGLNSFNEQFFGPGTRLTVL.

The rearrangement links TRBV11-1 to TRBJ2-1; tentatively, D is TRBD1 (6 bases). Germline loops: CDR1 SGHAT, CDR2 FQDESV (reference sequence). Trimming pared 3 bases from V and 4 bases from J, leaving 13 bases between. The CDR3 is 15 amino acids. CDR3 in amino acids: CASSFTEGDYNEQFF. CDR3 DNA sequence: TGTGCCAGCAGCTTTACCGAGGGGGATTACAATGAGCAGTTCTTC.

V gene TRBV4-2 combines with J gene TRBJ2-7; D is uncertain. Germline CDR1 is LGHNA and CDR2 is YNFKEQ. This CDR3 is built from 15 residues. Trimming took off 1 base at V and 0 bases at J, with 10 bases between the two ends. The CDR3 nucleotides read TGTGCCAGCAGCCAAGCGAGACTGGCCTCCTACGAGCAGTACTTC. It specifies CASSQARLASYEQYF.

The V and J genes are TRBV27 and TRBJ1-6; tentative D call: TRBD1 (5 bases). CDR1 and CDR2 from the germline V gene are MNHEY and SMNVEV (reference sequence). V lost 3 bases, J lost 7 bases, and 10 bases lay in between. The CDR3 contains 14 residues. The CDR3 DNA is TGTGCCAGCAGTTTTGAGGGGAAGAATTCACCCCTCCACTTT. This sequence encodes CASSFEGKNSPLHF.

This sequence joins TRBV28 and TRBJ2-7; TRBD2 aligns across 11 bases. The DNA end favors TRBJ2-5, so the J call may be wrong. Per germline, CDR1 MDHEN and CDR2 SYDVKM. The CDR3 runs to 17 residues. Here the CDR3 reads CASSLAHRLAGTETQYF. Here the CDR3 DNA reads TGTGCCAGCAGTTTAGCCCATAGACTAGCGGGAACGGAGACCCAGTACTTC.

This clonotype has just a few counts. The gene calls are TRBV10-2 and TRBJ1-5; 8 bases are shared with TRBD1. The CDR3 is 16 amino acids. After removal of 8 bases from V and 2 bases from J, the junction contained 11 bases not matched to a gene. Germline lookup yields CDR1 WSHSY and CDR2 SAAADI. In DNA, the CDR3 is TGCGCCAGCGGCCCAGGGGGCCCCTTGGGCAATCAGCCCCAGCATTTT. This codes for CASGPGGPLGNQPQHF.

This clonotype was seen a handful of times. This sequence joins TRBV12-3 or TRBV12-4 and TRBJ1-6, with D tentatively TRBD1 (5 bases). The V gene lost 4 bases and the J gene lost 6 bases, with 10 bases spanning the gap. The CDR3 runs 14 residues. CDR3 amino acids: CASSYQGANSPLHF. The CDR3 bases are TGTGCCAGCAGTTATCAGGGAGCTAATTCACCCCTCCACTTT.

The chain combines TRBV20-1 with TRBJ2-7, with a tentative D call TRBD2 (6 bases). The germline gives CDR1 DFQATT, CDR2 SNEGSKA (reference sequence). This CDR3 is built from 13 residues. The germline V and J ends were trimmed by 0 bases and 4 bases, with 10 bases remaining between them. The CDR3 DNA follows: TGCAGTGCTAGAGATACGAGCGGGTACGAGCAGTACTTC. Protein sequence: CSARDTSGYEQYF.

CDR3 nucleotide sequence: TGTGCCAGCGTCCGGGACAGGGACTATGGCTACACCTTC. Its translation is CASVRDRDYGYTF. This sequence joins TRBV2 and TRBJ1-2, with 9 bases that match TRBD1. The germline gives CDR1 SNHLY, CDR2 FYNNEI. The CDR3 is 13 residues long. J gave up 3 bases and V 8 bases, and 4 bases lay outside the gene matches.

Concerning this clonotype: A much larger clone lies one base from this, so it may be a read error. This rearrangement joins TRBV3-1 to TRBJ2-1; 9 nucleotides match TRBD2. TRBJ2-7 explains the end of the DNA better; the J call may be wrong. There are 16 residues in the CDR3. Germline values: CDR1 LGHDT, CDR2 YNNKEL (reference sequence). CDR3 protein: CASSQAGTSSYNEQYF. The CDR3 region has the DNA TGTGCCAGCAGCCAAGCCGGGACTAGCTCCTACAATGAGCAGTACTTC.